The 5 T cell receptor beta chains listed next were all sequenced from one sample in a study of blood T cell repertoires in COVID-19. Profiled with immunoSEQ multiplex PCR; TCRdb holds only in-frame clones, not every one. The data hold more than 200,000 clones, with less than 90% observed a single time. Input material: peripheral blood. All receptors derive from a man in his sixties with acute or convalescent COVID-19.

The chain is built from TRBV7-8 and TRBJ2-3; 7 bases match TRBD2. Germline CDR1 reads SGHVS; CDR2 reads FQNEAQ. The CDR3 extends over 14 amino acids. The V gene end was trimmed by 2 bases and the J gene end by 12 bases; junction bases not matched to a gene: 11. The CDR3 DNA reads as TGTGCCAGCAGCTTAACCCCGGGGCAGGGACTACAGTATTTT. Protein sequence: CASSLTPGQGLQYF. The full variable domain, its missing parts supplied by reference TRBV7-8 and TRBJ2-3, is GAGVSQSPRYKVAKRGQDVALRCDPISGHVSLFWYQQALGQGPEFLTYFQNEAQLDKSGLPSDRFFAERPEGSVSTLKIQRTQQEDSAVYLCASSLTPGQGLQYFGPGTRLTVL.

The chain employs TRBV29-1 and TRBJ2-7; possibly TRBD2 for D (6 bases). V dropped 7 bases and J dropped 4 bases, with 11 bases sitting between them. CDR3 length equals 11 residues. From germline, CDR1 is SQVTM and CDR2 ANQGSEA. The CDR3 loop reads CSAAEGYEQYF. DNA for the CDR3: TGCAGCGCTGCGGAGGGTTACGAGCAGTACTTC.

V is TRBV3-1 (or the pseudogene TRBV3-2) and J is TRBJ2-3; 7 nucleotides line up with TRBD2. This CDR3 region has 14 residues. The J segment lost 5 bases and the V segment lost 4 bases, leaving 6 bases of the junction unmatched. Germline values: CDR1 LGHDT, CDR2 YNNKEL (reference sequence). The DNA of the CDR3 is TGTGCCAGCAGCCGCCGGGGGGAACAAGATACGCAGTATTTT. Protein product: CASSRRGEQDTQYF.

As to this clone: Additional DNA sequences in this sample encode the identical CDR3. Here the CDR3 reads CASSLVQNTGELFF. In DNA form, the CDR3 reads TGCGCCAGCAGCTTGGTTCAGAACACCGGGGAGCTGTTTTTT. The chain has TRBV5-1 and TRBJ2-2; D is unclear. The CDR3 extends over 14 amino acids. The germline gives CDR1 SGHRS, CDR2 YFSETQ. Trimming cost V 0 bases and J 1 base, with 4 bases left between them.

This clone was counted a few times. This chain connects TRBV6-6 to TRBJ1-6; D uncertain. Trimming took off 6 bases at V and 10 bases at J, with 16 bases between the two ends. Germline values: CDR1 MNHNY, CDR2 SVGAGI (reference sequence). The CDR3 loop spans 14 amino acids. CDR3 in amino acids: CASSPQTKWSPLHF. CDR3 DNA: TGTGCCAGCAGCCCCCAGACTAAATGGTCACCCCTCCACTTT.